The clone carrying this T cell receptor (beta chain) occurred a few times. Combining a sample-barcoded 5' primer with a J-beta primer mix, a second PCR ran for roughly 7 to 12 cycles. TCRdb processed the 5' RACE reads anew with MiXCR; each CDR3 protein has one entry. The data show 700,000 or so distinct CDR3 sequences, 40% to 45% seen once. This specimen comes from a study of blood T cells in healthy people across ages. Those donating, healthy Caucasian individuals from Russia, were aged about 6 to 95. The germline V gene encodes CDR1 MDHEN and CDR2 SYDVKM. CDR3 size: 14 residues. V was clipped by 4 bases and J by 10 bases, with 20 bases between them.

This chain joins TRBV28 and TRBJ2-7; TRBD1 might be the D (5 bases). The TCR comes from an elderly man in good health. The specimen was blood. The CDR3 coding sequence is TGTGCCAGCAGTTCGCCGGACCTTCTAAGGGGCCAGTACTTC. It is translated as CASSSPDLLRGQYF.